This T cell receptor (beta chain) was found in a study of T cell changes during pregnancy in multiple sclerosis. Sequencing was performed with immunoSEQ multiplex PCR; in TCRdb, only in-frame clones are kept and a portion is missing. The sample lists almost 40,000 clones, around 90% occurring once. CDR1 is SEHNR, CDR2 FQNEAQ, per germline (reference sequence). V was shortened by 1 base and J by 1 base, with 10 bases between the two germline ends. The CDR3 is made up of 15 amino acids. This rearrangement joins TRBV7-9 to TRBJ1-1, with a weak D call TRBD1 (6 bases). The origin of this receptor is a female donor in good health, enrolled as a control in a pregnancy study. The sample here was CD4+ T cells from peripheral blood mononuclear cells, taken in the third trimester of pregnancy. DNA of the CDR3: TGTGCCAGCAGCTTAGACAGGGCAGGGAACACTGAAGCTTTCTTT. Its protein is CASSLDRAGNTEAFF.